This T cell receptor beta chain came from a study of blood T cell repertoires in COVID-19. Study as a whole: The samples span acute and convalescent COVID-19 from the United States, Italy and Spain. The cDNA or gDNA used as material had been derived from T cells, B-cell-depleted T cells, or PBMCs.

Per the original data handling: Reference gene primers were amplified, and this amplification served to estimate nucleated cell counts. Sequenced by immunoSEQ multiplex PCR; TCRdb stores in-frame clones only, minus some. For V, J and clone size, that table is used; D and trimming come from the DNA. The profile covers about 150,000 clones, with 80% to 90% appearing a single time and 3% to 3.5% taken by the ten largest. The clonotype originates from a woman aged 55-75 years with active COVID-19. The sequenced material came from peripheral blood.

For the CDR3, the DNA is TGCGCCAGCAGCTTGGCAGGGGGAGATACGTCACCCCTCCACTTT. Protein sequence: CASSLAGGDTSPLHF. The rearrangement uses TRBV5-1 and TRBJ1-6; TRBD1 matches at 7 bases. The CDR3 runs to 15 residues. In germline, CDR1 is SGHRS, CDR2 YFSETQ. Germline trimming cut 0 bases from V and 10 bases from J; bases unmatched to any gene: 7.